This TCR beta chain was identified during a study of T cell responses to AZD1222 COVID-19 vaccine. Some clones are missing from TCRdb's copy, which holds only in-frame ones; the method was immunoSEQ multiplex PCR. Of 150,000 to 200,000 clones detected, around 88% appear once; the ten largest clones hold about 9.9%. The material was peripheral blood, obtained 28 days after the second AZD1222 dose. The receptor was derived from an adult who received the AZD1222 COVID-19 vaccine.

This CDR3 is CASTRGSGNTIYF. In DNA form, the CDR3 reads TGTGCCAGCACCCGAGGCTCTGGAAACACCATATATTTT. The V gene is TRBV6-5, the J gene TRBJ1-3; no firm D call. The length of the CDR3 is 13 residues. Germline loops: CDR1 MNHEY, CDR2 SVGAGI. Trimming left V 7 bases short and J 0 bases short, with 7 bases between.